Following are 8 T cell receptor beta chains from one sample sequenced in a study of OX40 agonist ivuxolimab in advanced cancers. The data were produced by immunoSEQ multiplex PCR, yet TCRdb's version contains in-frame clones alone and is incomplete. The sample lists approximately 100,000 clones; about nine tenths were seen once. The material was CD4+ or CD8+ T cells sorted from blood, obtained in a trial of the OX40 agonist ivuxolimab. The source of these receptors is an adult with an advanced solid tumor such as melanoma, head and neck, liver or kidney cancer.

The rearrangement uses TRBV5-6 and TRBJ1-2, with no clear D. CDR1 and CDR2 (germline): SGHDT, YYEEEE. There are 14 residues in the CDR3. Between the trimmed V and J ends, which lost 2 bases and 4 bases, there was a span of 12 bases. The CDR3 spells CASSFYAGLYGYTF. CDR3 in DNA: TGTGCCAGCAGCTTCTATGCAGGCCTCTATGGCTACACCTTC.

This chain uses TRBV9 with TRBJ2-5, with 9 nucleotides matching TRBD2. Germline V gene data show CDR1 as SGDLS and CDR2 as YYNGEE. This CDR3 has 15 residues. Trimming took 2 bases from V and 4 from J; bases not matched to a gene: 6. The CDR3 here is CASSVGGGAGETQYF. The DNA for the CDR3 is TGTGCCAGCAGCGTGGGCGGGGGGGCCGGAGAGACCCAGTACTTC. The full variable domain, rest sourced from reference TRBV9 and TRBJ2-5, is DSGVTQTPKHLITATGQRVTLRCSPRSGDLSVYWYQQSLDQGLQFLIQYYNGEERAKGNILERFSAQQFPDLHSELNLSSLELGDSALYFCASSVGGGAGETQYFGPGTRLLVL.

CDR3 residues: CASNTGLVSDTQYF. The CDR3 DNA is TGCGCCAGCAATACAGGGCTAGTATCAGATACGCAGTATTTT. The chain recombines TRBV5-1 with TRBJ2-3, with D maybe TRBD1 (6 bases). The CDR3 is made up of 14 amino acids. The germline V and J ends were trimmed by 6 bases and 4 bases, with 15 bases remaining between them. CDR1 and CDR2 (germline): SGHRS, YFSETQ.

This clone has only a few counts. The V and J genes are TRBV5-1 and TRBJ1-4, with a tentative D call TRBD1 (5 bases). Looked up from germline, CDR1 is SGHRS and CDR2 is YFSETQ. V was cut by 7 bases and J by 2 bases, with 12 bases left in between. This CDR3 has 14 amino acids. This chain's CDR3 is CASRDGPTNEKLFF. In DNA, the CDR3 is TGCGCCAGCCGGGACGGGCCCACTAATGAAAAACTGTTTTTT.

About this clone: One end of the junction is discordant with germline, which a read error may explain. The CDR3 here is CASSLREGARLVF. CDR3 DNA sequence: TGTGCCAGCAGCCTGAGGGAGGGGGCCCGTCTCGTCTTC. The chain combines TRBV5-8 with TRBJ2-1; tentatively, D is TRBD1 or TRBD2 (7 bases each). Per germline, CDR1 SGHTS and CDR2 YDEGEE. There are 13 residues in the CDR3.

This clone appeared once. The chain has TRBV4-1 and TRBJ1-2; TRBD1 is a possible D gene (6 bases). The V end was cut by 7 bases, the J end by 6 bases, with 15 bases between. Germline CDR1 and CDR2: MGHRA and YSYEKL. The CDR3 consists of 13 residues. In nucleotides, the CDR3 is TGCGCCAGCAAAACCACAGGGAGTGATGGCTACACCTTC. Its protein is CASKTTGSDGYTF.

This chain connects TRBV4-3 to TRBJ1-1; D perhaps matches TRBD1 (6 bases). The length of the CDR3 is 14 residues. Trimming shortened V by 4 bases and J by 5 bases, and 14 bases separated the two germline ends. CDR1 and CDR2 from the germline V gene are LGHNA and YSLEER. The CDR3 sequence: CASSLGEGGTEAFF. The CDR3 DNA is TGCGCCAGCAGCCTCGGGGAGGGGGGGACTGAAGCTTTCTTT.

This chain connects TRBV10-3 to TRBJ2-3; D possibly corresponds to TRBD2 (7 bases). The CDR3 length is 18 residues. Deletions cut 6 bases from V and 0 bases from J, with 22 bases between. CDR1 ENHRY and CDR2 SYGVKD come from the germline V gene. CDR3 residues: CAIRAGTGGGQSTDTQYF. The DNA for the CDR3 is TGTGCCATCAGAGCGGGGACTGGCGGGGGCCAAAGCACAGATACGCAGTATTTT.